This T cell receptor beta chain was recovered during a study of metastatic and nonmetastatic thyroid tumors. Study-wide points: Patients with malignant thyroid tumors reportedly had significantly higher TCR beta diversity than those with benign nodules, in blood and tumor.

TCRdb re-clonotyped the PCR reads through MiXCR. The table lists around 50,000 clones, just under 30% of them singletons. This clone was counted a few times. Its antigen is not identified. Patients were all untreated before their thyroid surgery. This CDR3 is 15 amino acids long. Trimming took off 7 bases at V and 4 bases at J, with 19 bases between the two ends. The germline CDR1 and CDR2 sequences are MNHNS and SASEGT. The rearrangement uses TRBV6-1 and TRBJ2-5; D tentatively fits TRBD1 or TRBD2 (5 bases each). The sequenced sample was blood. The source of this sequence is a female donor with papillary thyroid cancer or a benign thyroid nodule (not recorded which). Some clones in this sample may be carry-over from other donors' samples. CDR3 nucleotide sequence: TGTGCCAGCATTGAGAACGGGGCAGGAGGAGAGACCCAGTACTTC. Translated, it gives CASIENGAGGETQYF.